This record concerns one TCR beta chain sequence. Its antigen is unknown. This CDR3 has 14 residues. Per the germline V gene, CDR1 is SEHNR and CDR2 is FQNEAQ (reference sequence). Trimming at V came to 3 bases and at J to 3 bases, leaving 2 bases not matched to a gene. Every isolated RNA sample was fully reverse transcribed, so sequencing captured expressed TCRB transcripts. The method was immunoSEQ multiplex PCR; TCRdb's version includes in-frame clones alone and lacks a portion of them. This table has 640,000 or so clones, around 15% appearing once. The source of the sample is a study of beta chain features in type 1 diabetes. Study overall: Cell yields, gender and age were comparable in patients and healthy donors. Sorted cells numbering some 110,000,000 were examined across all samples.

Points from the study as a whole: Moderately but significantly shorter TCRB CDR3s were found in Type 1 diabetes patients in all four CD4+ subsets. The naive, central memory and Treg TCRB repertoires showed an apparent similarity that was greater among patients than among healthy donors. VDJ junctions from type 1 diabetes patients carried fewer insertions and larger deletions.

V usage is TRBV7-9 and J usage is TRBJ1-2; 9 bases match TRBD1. This TCR was sampled from a man aged 18-30 years with type 1 diabetes. The sequenced sample was naive CD4+ T cells from blood. The CDR3 protein is CASSLTGGYYGYTF. CDR3 DNA: TGTGCCAGCAGCTTGACAGGGGGGTACTATGGCTACACCTTC.